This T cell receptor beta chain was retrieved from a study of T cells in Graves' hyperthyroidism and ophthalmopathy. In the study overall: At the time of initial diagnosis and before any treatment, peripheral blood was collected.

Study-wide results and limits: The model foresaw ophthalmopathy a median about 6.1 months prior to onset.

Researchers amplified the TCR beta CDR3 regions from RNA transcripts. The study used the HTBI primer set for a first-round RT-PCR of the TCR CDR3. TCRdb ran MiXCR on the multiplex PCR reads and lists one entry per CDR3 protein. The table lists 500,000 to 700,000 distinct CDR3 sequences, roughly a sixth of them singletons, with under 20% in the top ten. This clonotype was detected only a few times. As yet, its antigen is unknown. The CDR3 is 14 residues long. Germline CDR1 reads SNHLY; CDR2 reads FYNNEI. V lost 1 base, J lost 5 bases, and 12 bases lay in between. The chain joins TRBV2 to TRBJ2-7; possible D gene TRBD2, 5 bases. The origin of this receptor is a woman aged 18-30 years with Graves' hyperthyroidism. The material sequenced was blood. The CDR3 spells CASSEEMEVHEQYF. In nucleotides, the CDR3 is TGTGCCAGCAGTGAAGAAATGGAGGTACACGAGCAGTACTTC.